This T cell receptor (beta chain) was sequenced during a study of vaccination effects on CD4 cells after COVID-19. Study-wide background: Wells of around 2.2 million PBMC each were grown with about 9.3 IU/ml IL-2 and roughly 9.2 ug/ml peptides. Study conclusions and caveats: Relatively few convalescent patients took part in the study, which had no early post-infection timepoints.

Data came from immunoSEQ multiplex PCR; TCRdb stores just in-frame clones and leaves some out. The sample includes about 50,000 clones, 60% to 85% seen only once; the top ten take roughly 3%. About this clone: The antigen is unknown.

CDR1 and CDR2 from the germline V gene are SQVTM and ANQGSEA. The CDR3 runs to 11 residues. V was cut by 3 bases and J by 12 bases, with 12 bases left in between. Once cultured for 10 days, the cells underwent separation to obtain CD4+ T cells. The vaccine recipients had no prior SARS-CoV-2 infection, with negative nucleocapsid antibodies. At days 3 and 7, half of the medium was exchanged for IL-2 medium. Source: CD4+ T cells from PBMCs cultured without peptide, taken before COVID-19 vaccination. V and J are TRBV29-1 and TRBJ2-1, with D possibly TRBD2 on 6 matching bases. The origin of this receptor is a human donor who received a COVID-19 vaccine. The CDR3 bases are TGCAGCGTTGAGGATCGAGCGGGGCAGTTCTTC. It yields the protein CSVEDRAGQFF.